These 5 T cell receptor beta chains originate from one sample sequenced in a study of cytomegalovirus exposure and HLA in healthy donors (TCRdb year 2017). The library was generated by the immunoSEQ multiplex PCR assay. TCRdb limited this immuneACCESS table to in-frame rearrangements with V and J called. A share of clones is missing; checked studies link under half to unresolved V genes, and the rest is unexplained. The sample includes hundreds of thousands of clones, with 70% to 90% observed a single time. Jointly, the top ten make up under 0.95% of the sample. The sequenced sample consisted of PBMCs. Receptor source: a woman between 18 and 29 years old in good health and CMV-seronegative.

The chain combines TRBV30 with TRBJ1-2, with TRBD1 as a possible D gene (6 bases). CDR3 length: 13 residues. CDR1 is GTSNPN and CDR2 is SVGIG in the germline V gene (reference sequence). V dropped 0 bases and J dropped 3 bases, with 8 bases sitting between them. In nucleotides, the CDR3 is TGTGCCTGGAGTGTACAGGGTTACTATGGCTACACCTTC. Encoded protein: CAWSVQGYYGYTF.

CDR3 sequence reads: CASGGRGLSGNTIYF. As DNA, the CDR3 is TGTGCCAGTGGCGGCAGGGGTCTCTCTGGAAACACCATATATTTT. The rearrangement joins TRBV19 to TRBJ1-3; tentative D call: TRBD1 (6 bases). From germline, CDR1 is LNHDA and CDR2 SQIVND (reference sequence). V was trimmed by 8 bases and J by 0 bases, leaving 14 bases between them. The CDR3 loop spans 15 amino acids.

The rearrangement joins TRBV27 to TRBJ2-5; 14 bases agree with TRBD2. This CDR3 has 16 amino acids. CDR1 is MNHEY, CDR2 SMNVEV, per germline (reference sequence). V shed 2 bases and J 4 bases; nucleotides not matched to a gene: 3. Here the CDR3 reads CASSLAGLAGGETQYF. Written as DNA, the CDR3 is TGTGCCAGCAGTTTAGCCGGACTAGCGGGAGGAGAGACCCAGTACTTC.

CDR3 residues: CASSYFTSGGYNEQFF. The CDR3 bases are TGTGCCAGCAGTTACTTTACTAGCGGGGGGTACAATGAGCAGTTCTTC. The chain has TRBV6-6 and TRBJ2-1, with 12 bases fitting TRBD2. The CDR3 runs to 16 residues. The V and J ends lost 1 base and 4 bases, in that order; junction bases with no gene match: 2. The V gene's germline CDR1 is MNHNY and CDR2 SVGAGI (reference sequence).

The J gene is TRBJ2-7, the V gene TRBV7-6; 9 nucleotides align to TRBD1. V lost 5 bases and J lost 1; bases outside the gene matches: 6. In germline, CDR1 is SGHVS, CDR2 FNYEAQ. The CDR3 runs to 15 residues. CDR3 amino acids: CASSGTGTYSYEQYF. CDR3 in DNA: TGTGCCAGCAGCGGGACAGGGACGTATTCCTACGAGCAGTACTTC.